The 13 T cell receptor beta chains given below trace back to one sample, sequenced in a study of cytomegalovirus exposure and HLA in healthy donors. The repertoire was sequenced with immunoSEQ multiplex PCR; TCRdb's copy has only in-frame clones and lacks some. The table records fewer than 250,000 clones, approximately 87% of them present only once. The specimen was PBMCs. All receptors derive from a man younger than 35 in good health and CMV-seronegative.

The V and J genes are TRBV18 and TRBJ2-3; possible D gene TRBD2, 5 bases. The CDR3 sequence is 15 residues long. Germline lookup yields CDR1 KGHSH and CDR2 LQKENI. With 3 bases removed from V and 4 bases from J, the gap between germline ends came to 14 bases. DNA for the CDR3: TGTGCCAGCTCACCTCCGGGCGGGCGGGCAGATACGCAGTATTTT. This gives the protein CASSPPGGRADTQYF.

The rearrangement links TRBV11-3 to TRBJ2-2; D ambiguous. V was pared by 0 bases and J by 4 bases, with 9 bases between. CDR1 is SGHNT, CDR2 YENEEA, per germline. CDR3 size: 15 residues. The CDR3 spells CASSLDQRTTGELFF. DNA of the CDR3: TGTGCCAGCAGCTTAGATCAGCGCACCACCGGGGAGCTGTTTTTT.

This chain links TRBV6-1 with TRBJ2-7, with D possibly matching TRBD1 (5 bases). Germline CDR1 is MNHNS and CDR2 is SASEGT. The CDR3 length is 14 residues. V lost 10 bases and J lost 3, with 19 bases in between. CDR3 coding DNA: TGTGCCACCACTCCTGGGGCCAGACGCTACGAGCAGTACTTC. Its protein is CATTPGARRYEQYF.

The gene calls are TRBV6-5 and TRBJ2-2, with D unclear. The CDR3 has 16 residues. Looked up from germline, CDR1 is MNHEY and CDR2 is SVGAGI. V was clipped by 2 bases and J by 0 bases, with 10 bases between them. CDR3 region: CASSYTILSNTGELFF. CDR3 in DNA: TGTGCCAGCAGTTACACTATACTCTCGAACACCGGGGAGCTGTTTTTT.

This clone has a single count. CDR3 bases: TGTGCCAGCAGCTTGGGGCCCGGAGCTAACTATGGCTACACCTTC. Encoded protein: CASSLGPGANYGYTF. V gene TRBV5-5 combines with J gene TRBJ1-2; D is unresolved. This CDR3 has 15 amino acids. CDR1 is SGHKS, CDR2 YYEKEE, per germline (reference sequence). Trimming took 0 bases from V and 0 from J, leaving 9 bases between them.

This chain connects TRBV28 to TRBJ2-3; 12 bases map to TRBD2. J was trimmed by 4 bases and V by 4 bases; bases with no gene match: 6. CDR3 length: 16 residues. The germline V gene has CDR1 MDHEN and CDR2 SYDVKM. The CDR3 region is CASSSSGRAPSDTQYF. DNA for the CDR3: TGTGCCAGCAGTTCTAGCGGGAGGGCCCCTTCAGATACGCAGTATTTT.

This rearrangement joins TRBV10-1 to TRBJ2-2; a possible D gene is TRBD2 (5 bases). CDR1 and CDR2 (germline): WNHNN, SYGVQD (reference sequence). V shed 8 bases and J shed 7 bases, with 14 bases lying between them. This CDR3 is built from 13 residues. In DNA, the CDR3 is TGCGCCAGCTTAGCGAAAACGCTCGGGGAGCTGTTTTTT. This gives the protein CASLAKTLGELFF.

This rearrangement joins TRBV7-8 to TRBJ2-7, with 7 bases matching TRBD2. The V and J ends lost 5 bases and 4 bases, in that order; junction bases with no gene match: 11. The germline gives CDR1 SGHVS, CDR2 FQNEAQ. This CDR3 has 15 amino acids. In DNA form, the CDR3 reads TGTGCCAGCAGCCCGAAGACTAGCCGGGGGTACGAGCAGTACTTC. It is translated as CASSPKTSRGYEQYF.

The chain joins TRBV5-1 to TRBJ2-3; TRBD1 agrees at 7 bases. There are 15 residues in the CDR3. V was clipped by 0 bases and J by 4 bases; unmatched bases: 5. The germline V gene encodes CDR1 SGHRS and CDR2 YFSETQ. DNA of the CDR3: TGCGCCAGCAGCTTGGGAGGGGGCTCGGCAGATACGCAGTATTTT. This translates into CASSLGGGSADTQYF.

A remark on this clone: A read error may account for a junction end that differs from germline. The chain is built from TRBV29-1 and TRBJ2-7, with a possible D match to TRBD2 (5 bases). This CDR3 region has 12 residues. Germline loops: CDR1 SQVTM, CDR2 ANQGSEA. The CDR3 spells CSVEGSSYEQYF. CDR3 nucleotides: TGCAGCGTGGAAGGGAGCTCCTACGAGCAGTACTTC.

CDR3 sequence: CASSSRGTRELFF. As DNA, the CDR3 is TGTGCCAGCAGCTCTAGGGGGACGAGGGAGCTGTTTTTT. The chain links TRBV7-9 to TRBJ2-2; TRBD1 might be the D (6 bases). CDR1 and CDR2 from the germline V gene are SEHNR and FQNEAQ (reference sequence). Trimming cost V 4 bases and J 9 bases, with 12 bases left between them. The CDR3 covers 13 residues.

This chain joins TRBV2 and TRBJ2-7; maybe TRBD1 (6 bases). The CDR3 runs 15 residues. The germline V gene has CDR1 SNHLY and CDR2 FYNNEI. V lost 6 bases and J 8 bases, leaving 23 bases between the germline ends. CDR3 sequence (DNA): TGTGCCAGCAGCCTGGACAGCGCACCTTTTTCGAAGCAGTACTTC. As protein: CASSLDSAPFSKQYF.

The genes are TRBV28 and TRBJ2-7, with 9 bases lining up with TRBD1. Germline CDR1 and CDR2: MDHEN and SYDVKM. The CDR3 totals 15 residues. The J segment lost 4 bases and the V segment lost 5 bases, leaving 9 bases of the junction unmatched. CDR3 in amino acids: CASSLSQGAPYEQYF. The CDR3 DNA reads as TGTGCCAGCAGTCTTTCACAGGGGGCACCGTACGAGCAGTACTTC. Full variable domain (remainder filled in from reference TRBV28 and TRBJ2-7): DVKVTQSSRYLVKRTGEKVFLECVQDMDHENMFWYRQDPGLGLRLIYFSYDVKMKEKGDIPEGYSVSREKKERFSLILESASTNQTSMYLCASSLSQGAPYEQYFGPGTRLTVT.